A single sample is the source of the 25 T cell receptor beta chains below, sequenced in a study of blood T cells in healthy people across ages. Then a second PCR, running roughly 7 to 12 cycles, was carried out with a sample-barcoded 5' primer and a J-beta primer mix. A single record per CDR3 protein comes from TCRdb applying MiXCR to the 5' RACE reads. There are under 950,000 distinct CDR3 sequences in the sample; approximately 21% occur only once, and around a fifth lies in the top ten. Sequencing was performed on blood. The receptors originated from a man in his 70s in good health.

The sample holds a few counts of this clonotype. V and J are TRBV2 and TRBJ2-7, with a weak D call TRBD2 (5 bases). The germline V gene encodes CDR1 SNHLY and CDR2 FYNNEI. Trimming shortened V by 6 bases and J by 5 bases, and 14 bases separated the two germline ends. The CDR3 is 13 residues long. CDR3 bases: TGTGCCAGCAGGACTACACGGCTCGACGAGCAGTACTTC. This codes for CASRTTRLDEQYF.

CDR3 sequence (DNA): TGTGCCAGCAGTTTTTCTGCGTATGGGCCCTACGAGCAGTACTTC. It is translated as CASSFSAYGPYEQYF. The V gene is TRBV12-3 or TRBV12-4, the J gene TRBJ2-7; D is undetermined. Trimming left V 3 bases short and J 2 bases short, with 14 bases between. This CDR3 spans 15 amino acids.

In this sample, this clonotype turned up a few times. This chain uses TRBV7-9 with TRBJ2-5, with a possible D match to TRBD1 (5 bases). Trimming took off 1 base at V and 0 bases at J, with 12 bases between the two ends. The CDR3 length is 16 residues. Germline CDR1 and CDR2: SEHNR and FQNEAQ (reference sequence). The CDR3: CASSLVPGKNQETQYF. For the CDR3, the DNA is TGTGCCAGCAGCTTAGTGCCAGGGAAAAACCAAGAGACCCAGTACTTC.

This chain uses TRBV16 with TRBJ1-2; possibly TRBD1 for D (5 bases). The CDR3 is 15 residues long. Between the trimmed V and J ends, which lost 0 bases and 8 bases, there was a span of 16 bases. CDR1 and CDR2 from the germline V gene are KGHSY and FQNENV. For the CDR3, the DNA is TGTGCCAGCAGCCAATCGGCAGAGGGGCGGCGGGGCTACACCTTC. Its translation: CASSQSAEGRRGYTF.

The chain is built from TRBV5-1 and TRBJ2-3; possibly TRBD2 for D (5 bases). CDR1 is SGHRS and CDR2 is YFSETQ in the germline V gene. The length of the CDR3 is 15 residues. V gave up 3 bases and J gave up 1 base, with 12 bases separating them. The CDR3 is CASSYAGRGTDTQYF. CDR3 nucleotide sequence: TGCGCCAGCAGCTATGCTGGGAGAGGCACAGATACGCAGTATTTT.

The chain couples TRBV11-2 to TRBJ2-7, with D uncertain. The CDR3 extends over 12 amino acids. From germline, CDR1 is SGHAT and CDR2 FQNNGV. V shed 4 bases and J shed 9 bases, with 13 bases lying between them. DNA of the CDR3: TGTGCCAGCAGCTCTAGTATTTCCCCGCAGTACGTC. Protein product: CASSSSISPQYV.

As regards this clonotype: A read error may explain this, as a much larger clone is one base away. The V and J genes are TRBV12-3 or TRBV12-4 and TRBJ1-1; D is uncertain. The CDR3 extends over 14 amino acids. CDR3 in amino acids: CARSLAGVNTEAFF. The CDR3 nucleotides read TGTGCCCGCAGTTTAGCGGGCGTGAACACTGAAGCTTTCTTT.

This clonotype has a handful of counts. This sequence joins TRBV5-1 and TRBJ1-1; 7 bases align to TRBD1. The J segment lost 2 bases and the V segment lost 2 bases, leaving 9 bases of the junction unmatched. CDR3 size: 16 residues. Per the germline V gene, CDR1 is SGHRS and CDR2 is YFSETQ. As DNA, the CDR3 is TGCGCCAGCAGCTTCTCTCCCGGGACAGATAACACTGAAGCTTTCTTT. As protein: CASSFSPGTDNTEAFF.

CDR3: CASSSQTGGAYGYTF. CDR3 bases: TGTGCCAGCAGCTCCCAGACAGGGGGGGCCTATGGCTACACCTTC. V usage is TRBV7-2 and J usage is TRBJ1-2; 9 bases are a match to TRBD1. The V and J ends lost 4 bases and 4 bases, in that order; junction bases with no gene match: 7. The length of the CDR3 is 15 residues. Germline V CDR1 and CDR2: SGHTA, FQGNSA.

The rearrangement links TRBV3-1 to TRBJ1-2; D is undetermined. The CDR3 loop spans 14 amino acids. The germline V and J ends were trimmed by 2 bases and 2 bases, with 9 bases remaining between them. CDR1 is LGHDT and CDR2 is YNNKEL in the germline V gene (reference sequence). The CDR3 reads CASSQSGGNYGYTF. In nucleotides, the CDR3 is TGTGCCAGCAGCCAATCCGGAGGGAACTATGGCTACACCTTC.

This clonotype has just a few counts. The V and J genes are TRBV9 and TRBJ2-1; unclear D gene. The CDR3 extends over 12 amino acids. V shed 3 bases and J shed 7 bases, with 8 bases lying between them. Germline V CDR1 and CDR2: SGDLS, YYNGEE. The CDR3 sequence is CASSGVTNEQFF. The CDR3 DNA reads as TGTGCCAGCAGCGGGGTTACGAATGAGCAGTTCTTC.

The chain combines TRBV10-3 with TRBJ2-5, with D unclear. The CDR3 length is 16 residues. V dropped 0 bases and J dropped 2 bases, with 13 bases sitting between them. The germline V gene has CDR1 ENHRY and CDR2 SYGVKD. The CDR3 DNA follows: TGTGCCATCAGTGAGTCCCCCCTACTTGCTCAAGAGACCCAGTACTTC. Its protein is CAISESPLLAQETQYF.

The chain joins TRBV5-1 to TRBJ2-5, with D perhaps given as TRBD1 or TRBD2 (5 bases each). Germline V lookup: CDR1 SGHRS, CDR2 YFSETQ. This CDR3 region has 16 residues. V was cut by 4 bases and J by 2 bases, with 18 bases left in between. The DNA of the CDR3 is TGCGCCAGCAGCCCCGGCCGGGACGGTCGGCAAGAGACCCAGTACTTC. Translation: CASSPGRDGRQETQYF.

The chain joins TRBV5-1 to TRBJ2-1; 7 nucleotides line up with TRBD2. J gave up 10 bases and V 4 bases, and 8 bases lay outside the gene matches. Germline CDR1 is SGHRS and CDR2 is YFSETQ. The CDR3 spans 13 residues. The CDR3 here is CASSQTTAGEQFF. The CDR3 DNA reads TGCGCCAGCAGCCAAACAACAGCGGGAGAGCAGTTCTTC.

The J gene is TRBJ2-2, the V gene TRBV5-1, with D perhaps TRBD1 (6 bases). The CDR3 length is 18 residues. Germline V gene data show CDR1 as SGHRS and CDR2 as YFSETQ. V gave up 8 bases and J gave up 0 bases, with 23 bases separating them. CDR3 sequence: CASQGSRGSTANTGELFF. The CDR3, as DNA: TGCGCCAGTCAGGGGTCCAGGGGTTCGACGGCGAACACCGGGGAGCTGTTTTTT.

The V call is TRBV12-3 or TRBV12-4, the J call TRBJ2-3; D call uncertain. There are 13 residues in the CDR3. V lost 5 bases, J lost 4 bases, and 10 bases lay in between. The CDR3 spells CASSGLNADTQYF. In nucleotides, the CDR3 is TGTGCCAGCAGTGGCTTGAATGCAGATACGCAGTATTTT.

This clonotype was counted between two and nine times. The chain is built from TRBV3-1 and TRBJ1-2; possible D gene TRBD1, 6 bases. The V end was cut by 4 bases, the J end by 3 bases, with 12 bases between. Germline lookup yields CDR1 LGHDT and CDR2 YNNKEL (reference sequence). CDR3 size: 14 residues. CDR3 region: CASSRNRADYGYTF. CDR3 DNA: TGTGCCAGCAGCCGGAACAGGGCGGACTATGGCTACACCTTC.

The rearrangement joins TRBV6-5 to TRBJ1-2; D is uncertain. CDR3 size: 13 residues. Germline V gives CDR1 MNHEY, CDR2 SVGAGI. Deletions cut 2 bases from V and 8 bases from J, with 12 bases between. CDR3 DNA sequence: TGTGCCAGCAGTTACGGGATCGAAAGGGGCTACACCTTC. Its translation is CASSYGIERGYTF.

This clonotype occurred a few times. This chain joins TRBV18 and TRBJ1-1, with 7 nucleotides matching TRBD1. Germline V gene sequence: CDR1 KGHSH, CDR2 LQKENI. CDR3 length: 16 amino acids. V lost 2 bases to trimming and J lost 0 bases; unmatched junction nucleotides: 6. The CDR3 DNA reads TGTGCCAGCTCACCAGACAGGGCGGCGGTGAACACTGAAGCTTTCTTT. Protein: CASSPDRAAVNTEAFF.

The chain couples TRBV20-1 to TRBJ2-7, with 12 bases identical to TRBD2. With 6 bases clipped from V and 0 bases from J, the junction kept 6 bases outside the gene matches. This CDR3 region has 15 residues. The germline V gene has CDR1 DFQATT and CDR2 SNEGSKA (reference sequence). DNA of the CDR3: TGCAGTGCCCTCGGACTAGCGGGGACCTCCTACGAGCAGTACTTC. Protein product: CSALGLAGTSYEQYF.

The V and J genes are TRBV7-2 and TRBJ1-5, with D possibly matching TRBD1 (6 bases). This CDR3 spans 13 amino acids. Germline V gene lookup returns CDR1 SGHTA and CDR2 FQGNSA. V was trimmed by 6 bases and J by 7 bases, leaving 13 bases between them. This CDR3 reads CASSIQGDQPQHF. The CDR3, as DNA: TGTGCCAGCAGTATACAGGGAGACCAGCCCCAGCATTTT.

CDR3 residues: CASSVRVGGNQPQHF. CDR3 sequence (DNA): TGTGCCAGCAGCGTCAGGGTGGGGGGCAATCAGCCCCAGCATTTT. This chain uses TRBV7-2 with TRBJ1-5, with a tentative D call TRBD1 (5 bases). V lost 5 bases, J lost 2 bases, and 13 bases lay in between. The CDR3 loop spans 15 amino acids. The germline gives CDR1 SGHTA, CDR2 FQGNSA.

The chain has TRBV5-1 and TRBJ2-1, with TRBD2 as a possible D gene (5 bases). The germline CDR1 and CDR2 sequences are SGHRS and YFSETQ. This CDR3 contains 16 residues. Trimming removed 1 base from V and 0 bases from J, with 11 bases in between. This chain's CDR3 is CASSLFASHSYNEQFF. The CDR3, as DNA: TGCGCCAGCAGCTTGTTTGCTAGCCACTCCTACAATGAGCAGTTCTTC. The whole variable domain, filled in from reference TRBV5-1 and TRBJ2-1, reads KAGVTQTPRYLIKTRGQQVTLSCSPISGHRSVSWYQQTPGQGLQFLFEYFSETQRNKGNFPGRFSGRQFSNSRSEMNVSTLELGDSALYLCASSLFASHSYNEQFFGPGTRLTVL.

The gene calls are TRBV9 and TRBJ1-2, with 9 bases aligning to TRBD1. This CDR3 has 16 amino acids. Looked up from germline, CDR1 is SGDLS and CDR2 is YYNGEE. V lost 0 bases, J lost 1 base, and 4 bases stayed unmatched. Written as DNA, the CDR3 is TGTGCCAGCAGCGTAGCTCTGGGACAGGGTAACTATGGCTACACCTTC. Translated, it gives CASSVALGQGNYGYTF.

This clonotype was observed a handful of times. This sequence joins TRBV7-2 and TRBJ1-5; a possible D gene is TRBD1 (6 bases). Germline lookup yields CDR1 SGHTA and CDR2 FQGNSA. V dropped 5 bases and J dropped 0 bases, with 8 bases sitting between them. The CDR3 is 14 amino acids. The CDR3 DNA reads as TGTGCCAGCAGCCAGGACAGTAGCAATCAGCCCCAGCATTTT. Translation: CASSQDSSNQPQHF.